A single TCR beta chain is shown here with its context. What it recognizes is unknown. This entry belongs to a study of cytomegalovirus exposure and HLA in healthy donors. Samples came from healthy bone marrow donors. The CDR3 runs 11 residues. The germline V and J ends were trimmed by 1 base and 11 bases, with 12 bases remaining between them. Looked up from germline, CDR1 is DFQATT and CDR2 is SNEGSKA (reference sequence). PCR primers comprised 60 Vbeta and 13 Jbeta primers. Assay: immunoSEQ multiplex PCR; the TCRdb copy retains only in-frame clones and omits some. The repertoire shows tens of thousands of clones; the top ten hold approximately 2.4%. Overall study results and limits: Follow-up analysis later connected one missense variant in DCLRE1C with trimming of TCR beta V- and J-genes. Common viral pathogens (according to a later analysis) appeared linked to several of the most significant clusters. Most subjects' HLA-A and HLA-B alleles were reportedly predicted from TCR beta sequences.

Sequences were obtained from PBMCs. V and J are TRBV20-1 and TRBJ2-7; a possible D gene is TRBD2 (6 bases). The clonotype was recovered from a female donor in good health and CMV-seronegative. This CDR3 reads CSARVGGAEYF. The CDR3 DNA is TGCAGTGCTAGAGTTGGCGGGGCCGAGTACTTC.